This is a list of T cell receptor beta chains from one sample in a study of spatial heterogeneity in lung cancer. TCRdb re-called the 5' RACE reads through MiXCR, storing one row per CDR3 protein. The profile covers about 38,000 distinct CDR3 sequences, with more than 4.5% appearing a single time and more than 20% taken by the ten largest. This specimen was PBMCs, taken at surgery. These receptor sequences come from a female donor with early-stage non-small cell lung cancer. CDR3s include the opening cysteine and the closing phenylalanine or tryptophan. Each record gives: D gene, J gene, V gene, clone size, CDR3 DNA, CDR3 protein. D genes are given only for firm matches. Part of the rows lack a size; the others show once, few, many or a class for expanded clones.

d_gene: NA; j_gene: TRBJ2-2; v_gene: TRBV15; abundance: many; CDR3nt: TGTGCCACCAGCAGAGGCAGATCTGGGGGGCCGAACACCGGGGAGCTGTTTTTT; CDR3aa: CATSRGRSGGPNTGELFF
d_gene: NA; j_gene: TRBJ2-7; v_gene: TRBV20-1; abundance: many; CDR3nt: TGCAGTGGTCAGAGGGGGGGTTCCTACGAGCAGTACTTC; CDR3aa: CSGQRGGSYEQYF
d_gene: NA; j_gene: TRBJ2-4; v_gene: TRBV19; abundance: NA; CDR3nt: TGTGCCAGTAGTATAGATACCGATGTTAGCAAAAACATTCAGTACTTC; CDR3aa: CASSIDTDVSKNIQYF
d_gene: NA; j_gene: TRBJ2-1; v_gene: TRBV6-1; abundance: few; CDR3nt: TGTGCCAGCAGCACTAGTCGCAATGAGCAGTTCTTC; CDR3aa: CASSTSRNEQFF
d_gene: TRBD2; j_gene: TRBJ2-1; v_gene: TRBV7-9; abundance: NA; CDR3nt: TGTGCCAGCAGCCTACCTAGGCGACTAGCGGGGGTTTACAATGAGCAGTTCTTC; CDR3aa: CASSLPRRLAGVYNEQFF
d_gene: TRBD1; j_gene: TRBJ1-1; v_gene: TRBV10-2; abundance: many; CDR3nt: TGCGCCAGCAGTGAGTGGCAGGGGGCGTTAATCGCTGAAGCTTTCTTT; CDR3aa: CASSEWQGALIAEAFF
d_gene: TRBD2; j_gene: TRBJ2-1; v_gene: TRBV12-3/TRBV12-4; abundance: many; CDR3nt: TGTGCCAGCAGTTCCGGGACTAGCGTCTCGGGGGAGCAGTTCTTC; CDR3aa: CASSSGTSVSGEQFF
d_gene: TRBD2; j_gene: TRBJ2-1; v_gene: TRBV27; abundance: few; CDR3nt: TGTGCCAGCAGTCTCGGACTAGCGGGGGTTTACAATGAGCAGTTCTTC; CDR3aa: CASSLGLAGVYNEQFF
d_gene: NA; j_gene: TRBJ2-2; v_gene: TRBV9; abundance: many; CDR3nt: TGTGCCAGCAGCCCCGTGGGGACGAACACCGGGGAGCTGTTTTTT; CDR3aa: CASSPVGTNTGELFF
d_gene: NA; j_gene: TRBJ2-1; v_gene: TRBV20-1; abundance: many; CDR3nt: TGCAGTGCTAGATCAGGGTTGGGGGACAATGAGCAGTTCTTC; CDR3aa: CSARSGLGDNEQFF
d_gene: NA; j_gene: TRBJ1-4; v_gene: TRBV7-9; abundance: many; CDR3nt: TGTGCCAGCACGGACACTGCAACTAATGAAAAACTGTTTTTT; CDR3aa: CASTDTATNEKLFF
d_gene: TRBD2; j_gene: TRBJ2-3; v_gene: TRBV11-2; abundance: NA; CDR3nt: TGTGCCAGCAGCCTCGGACTAGCGGGGGCTCGAAGCACAGATACGCAGTATTTT; CDR3aa: CASSLGLAGARSTDTQYF
d_gene: NA; j_gene: TRBJ2-3; v_gene: TRBV2; abundance: many; CDR3nt: TGTGCCAGCAGGGTTGATGGGGACTCGAGCACAGATACGCAGTATTTT; CDR3aa: CASRVDGDSSTDTQYF
d_gene: NA; j_gene: TRBJ2-2; v_gene: TRBV19; abundance: many; CDR3nt: TGTGCCAGTAAGTCCTCGAACACCGGGGAGCTGTTTTTT; CDR3aa: CASKSSNTGELFF
d_gene: TRBD1; j_gene: TRBJ2-5; v_gene: TRBV5-1; abundance: many; CDR3nt: TGCGCCAGCAGCTTCCGGGACAGGCGGGAGACCCAGTACTTC; CDR3aa: CASSFRDRRETQYF
d_gene: NA; j_gene: TRBJ2-2; v_gene: TRBV30; abundance: NA; CDR3nt: TGTGCCTGGAGTGTAATCACCGGGGAGCTGTTTTTT; CDR3aa: CAWSVITGELFF
d_gene: TRBD1; j_gene: TRBJ1-2; v_gene: TRBV23-1; abundance: many; CDR3nt: TGCGCCAGCAGTCTTTCGACGGGACAGAACTATGGCTACACCTTC; CDR3aa: CASSLSTGQNYGYTF
d_gene: TRBD1; j_gene: TRBJ1-1; v_gene: TRBV6-2/TRBV6-3; abundance: many; CDR3nt: TGTGCCAGCAGGCCAGGGGGAGAGTTCACTGAAGCTTTCTTT; CDR3aa: CASRPGGEFTEAFF
d_gene: TRBD1; j_gene: TRBJ2-3; v_gene: TRBV12-3/TRBV12-4; abundance: NA; CDR3nt: TGTGCCAGCAGTCCCCGGACAGGTAATCTAGATACGCAGTATTTT; CDR3aa: CASSPRTGNLDTQYF
d_gene: NA; j_gene: TRBJ2-3; v_gene: TRBV9; abundance: many; CDR3nt: TGTGCCAGCAGCAGACGGGGGGCCCGCACAGATACGCAGTATTTT; CDR3aa: CASSRRGARTDTQYF
d_gene: TRBD2; j_gene: TRBJ2-1; v_gene: TRBV4-3; abundance: NA; CDR3nt: TGCGCCAGCAGCCAAAACACCCGGACTAGCGGGGGGGATGAGCAGTTCTTC; CDR3aa: CASSQNTRTSGGDEQFF
d_gene: TRBD1; j_gene: TRBJ2-7; v_gene: TRBV7-2; abundance: few; CDR3nt: TGTGCCAGCAGCTTAGTCCGGACAGGGGCCAACTTCTACGAGCAGTACTTC; CDR3aa: CASSLVRTGANFYEQYF
d_gene: NA; j_gene: TRBJ2-3; v_gene: TRBV5-1; abundance: many; CDR3nt: TGCGCCAGCAGCTTACAGGCAGGCACAGATACGCAGTATTTT; CDR3aa: CASSLQAGTDTQYF
d_gene: TRBD2; j_gene: TRBJ2-1; v_gene: TRBV20-1; abundance: NA; CDR3nt: TGCAGTGCTACACGGGGGGGAACCAAGGATGAGCAGTTCTTC; CDR3aa: CSATRGGTKDEQFF
d_gene: NA; j_gene: TRBJ1-1; v_gene: TRBV5-1; abundance: NA; CDR3nt: TGCGCCAGCAGCTTAACGGGGGGCGCGACTGAAGCTTTCTTT; CDR3aa: CASSLTGGATEAFF
d_gene: NA; j_gene: TRBJ2-7; v_gene: TRBV5-1; abundance: few; CDR3nt: TGCGCCAGCAGCAAATCTCCGGGAGCCTACGAGCAGTACTTC; CDR3aa: CASSKSPGAYEQYF
d_gene: NA; j_gene: TRBJ2-3; v_gene: TRBV4-1; abundance: many; CDR3nt: TGCGCCAGCAGCCAAGATCATGCGAGGAGACCAGATACGCAGTATTTT; CDR3aa: CASSQDHARRPDTQYF
d_gene: TRBD1; j_gene: TRBJ2-2; v_gene: TRBV10-3; abundance: many; CDR3nt: TGTGCCATCAGCCAGAGGGACAGGGGGAACACCGGGGAGCTGTTTTTT; CDR3aa: CAISQRDRGNTGELFF
d_gene: TRBD2; j_gene: TRBJ2-3; v_gene: TRBV11-2; abundance: NA; CDR3nt: TGTGCCAGCAGCTTAAACGGCGGGGGGGCTAGCACAGATACGCAGTATTTT; CDR3aa: CASSLNGGGASTDTQYF
d_gene: TRBD2; j_gene: TRBJ2-3; v_gene: TRBV12-5; abundance: NA; CDR3nt: TGTGCTAGTGGTTTGGGACTAGCTACAGATACGCAGTATTTT; CDR3aa: CASGLGLATDTQYF
d_gene: TRBD2; j_gene: TRBJ2-3; v_gene: TRBV4-2; abundance: many; CDR3nt: TGTGCCAGCAGCACACGACTAGCGGCGAGCACAGATACGCAGTATTTT; CDR3aa: CASSTRLAASTDTQYF
d_gene: TRBD2; j_gene: TRBJ2-7; v_gene: TRBV11-1; abundance: few; CDR3nt: TGTGCCAGCAGCTTAGTGGGGACTATTGTCGGCGAGCAGTACTTC; CDR3aa: CASSLVGTIVGEQYF
d_gene: NA; j_gene: TRBJ2-5; v_gene: TRBV27; abundance: many; CDR3nt: TGTGCCAGCACCTTTTTAGGTGAAGAGACCCAGTACTTC; CDR3aa: CASTFLGEETQYF
d_gene: NA; j_gene: TRBJ1-3; v_gene: TRBV5-1; abundance: few; CDR3nt: TGCGCCAGCAGCTTGGCAGGAAGGAGCTCTGGAAACACCATATATTTT; CDR3aa: CASSLAGRSSGNTIYF
d_gene: NA; j_gene: TRBJ2-7; v_gene: TRBV5-6; abundance: many; CDR3nt: TGTGCCAGCTACGCGGATCAGGGTGGGGAGCAGTACTTC; CDR3aa: CASYADQGGEQYF
d_gene: TRBD1; j_gene: TRBJ1-1; v_gene: TRBV5-1; abundance: many; CDR3nt: TGCGCCAGCAGCCTAGGACAGGGAACCACTGAAGCTTTCTTT; CDR3aa: CASSLGQGTTEAFF
d_gene: NA; j_gene: TRBJ1-5; v_gene: TRBV19; abundance: many; CDR3nt: TGTGCCACCGACCCACGACAATATAGCAATCAGCCCCAGCATTTT; CDR3aa: CATDPRQYSNQPQHF
d_gene: NA; j_gene: TRBJ2-3; v_gene: TRBV12-3/TRBV12-4; abundance: many; CDR3nt: TGTGCCAGCAGTTATACAGGGTCGAGGGCAGATACGCAGTATTTT; CDR3aa: CASSYTGSRADTQYF
d_gene: NA; j_gene: TRBJ2-2; v_gene: TRBV4-2; abundance: medium-sized; CDR3nt: TGTGCCAGCAGCCAAGGGACCCTCACCGGGGAGCTGTTTTTT; CDR3aa: CASSQGTLTGELFF
d_gene: NA; j_gene: TRBJ2-5; v_gene: TRBV5-6; abundance: NA; CDR3nt: TGTGCCAGCAGCTTGGTTCAGGGTGGGGAGACCCAGTACTTC; CDR3aa: CASSLVQGGETQYF
d_gene: NA; j_gene: TRBJ2-7; v_gene: TRBV10-1; abundance: many; CDR3nt: TGCGCCAGCAGTGAGTCACTTGGTGGGGGCCACGAGCAGTACTTC; CDR3aa: CASSESLGGGHEQYF
d_gene: NA; j_gene: TRBJ2-5; v_gene: TRBV15; abundance: many; CDR3nt: TGTGCCACCAGCGGGGGCACCGGGGAGACCCAGTACTTC; CDR3aa: CATSGGTGETQYF
d_gene: NA; j_gene: TRBJ1-5; v_gene: TRBV29-1; abundance: many; CDR3nt: TGCAGCGTTGAATCGGGGGTGGGCCAGCCCCAGCATTTT; CDR3aa: CSVESGVGQPQHF